These 3 T cell receptor beta chains originate from one sample sequenced in a study of a mutant IDH1 vaccine in newly diagnosed glioma. Sample time point: week 23, last vaccination. Topical imiquimod was applied with each vaccine dose, which held 300 ug of mutant IDH1 20-mer peptide. These receptors have no identified antigens. The table came from immunoSEQ multiplex PCR; TCRdb's copy has only in-frame clones and leaves some out. The table records 55,000 or so clones, approximately 80% of them present only once. Sequencing was performed on PBMCs, taken from a glioma patient whose treatment included an IDH1 peptide vaccine. Receptors were obtained from a man aged 40-49 years with glioma.

The rearrangement links TRBV10-3 to TRBJ1-2; tentatively, D is TRBD1 (5 bases). There are 15 residues in the CDR3. Germline V gene sequence: CDR1 ENHRY, CDR2 SYGVKD. V gave up 2 bases and J gave up 5 bases, with 15 bases separating them. DNA of the CDR3: TGTGCCATCAGTGAGGATATTGGACAAGTATATGGCTACACCTTC. Translating gives CAISEDIGQVYGYTF.

The CDR3 loop reads CASSREAAGNTEAFF. The CDR3 DNA follows: TGTGCCAGCAGCCGCGAGGCAGCGGGGAACACTGAAGCTTTCTTT. The rearrangement uses TRBV6-5 and TRBJ1-1, with D uncertain. Trimming left V 6 bases short and J 1 base short, with 15 bases between. CDR3 length equals 15 residues. The germline gives CDR1 MNHEY, CDR2 SVGAGI.

The chain recombines TRBV19 with TRBJ1-1; D is unresolved. The CDR3 consists of 13 residues. V was pared by 7 bases and J by 2 bases, with 11 bases between. Per germline, CDR1 LNHDA and CDR2 SQIVND (reference sequence). The CDR3 spells CASTPWGNTEAFF. CDR3 DNA sequence: TGTGCCAGTACTCCGTGGGGTAACACTGAAGCTTTCTTT.